The clone carrying this TCR beta chain has a count of ten or more. Preparation of naive CD8 libraries involved roughly 18,000 to 1,100,000 sorted cells and 10%, 30% or 50% RNA. The data originate from a study of molecular identifiers for immune sequencing clone quantification. The CDR3 is 17 residues long. Trimming took off 5 bases at V and 0 bases at J, with 17 bases between the two ends. In germline, CDR1 is SGHAT, CDR2 FQNNGV. TCRdb passed the PCR reads through MiXCR, listing each CDR3 protein once. The table lists under 650,000 distinct CDR3 sequences, 15% to 20% of them singletons. V usage is TRBV11-2 and J usage is TRBJ2-1; TRBD2 might be the D (5 bases). This clonotype was obtained from a human donor in good health. Some libraries in this study had Jurkat cell RNA spiked in. Sequenced input: naive CD8+ T cells from blood, with Jurkat cell RNA spiked in. Subset defined: FACS-sorted CD8+CD4-CCR7+CD45RA+ naive T cells. The CDR3 here is CASSRGWRTDSYNEQFF. The CDR3 DNA reads as TGTGCCAGCAGCCGGGGTTGGAGGACCGACTCCTACAATGAGCAGTTCTTC.